The T cell receptor (beta chain) under discussion was sequenced for a study of blood T cell repertoires in COVID-19. Looking at the study overall: Collection of acute and convalescent COVID-19 samples took place in the United States, Italy and Spain.

The assay was immunoSEQ multiplex PCR, and TCRdb's table has in-frame clones only and misses some. The sample lists about 40,000 clones; roughly 84% were seen once. The germline gives CDR1 SEHNR, CDR2 FQNEAQ (reference sequence). With V trimmed by 2 bases and J by 9 bases, 7 bases remained unmatched. The CDR3 contains 14 residues. J is TRBJ2-3 and V is TRBV7-9, with 8 positions matching TRBD1. The sequencing sample was made of peripheral blood. This clonotype originated in a human donor in a cohort sampled during active COVID-19. DNA of the CDR3: TGTGCCAGCAGCTTACGGGACAGGAGTCAAACGCAGTATTTT. Translating gives CASSLRDRSQTQYF. The full variable domain, with the rest looked up from reference TRBV7-9 and TRBJ2-3, is DTGVSQNPRHKITKRGQNVTFRCDPISEHNRLYWYRQTLGQGPEFLTYFQNEAQLEKSRLLSDRFSAERPKGSFSTLEIQRTEQGDSAMYLCASSLRDRSQTQYFGPGTRLTVL.